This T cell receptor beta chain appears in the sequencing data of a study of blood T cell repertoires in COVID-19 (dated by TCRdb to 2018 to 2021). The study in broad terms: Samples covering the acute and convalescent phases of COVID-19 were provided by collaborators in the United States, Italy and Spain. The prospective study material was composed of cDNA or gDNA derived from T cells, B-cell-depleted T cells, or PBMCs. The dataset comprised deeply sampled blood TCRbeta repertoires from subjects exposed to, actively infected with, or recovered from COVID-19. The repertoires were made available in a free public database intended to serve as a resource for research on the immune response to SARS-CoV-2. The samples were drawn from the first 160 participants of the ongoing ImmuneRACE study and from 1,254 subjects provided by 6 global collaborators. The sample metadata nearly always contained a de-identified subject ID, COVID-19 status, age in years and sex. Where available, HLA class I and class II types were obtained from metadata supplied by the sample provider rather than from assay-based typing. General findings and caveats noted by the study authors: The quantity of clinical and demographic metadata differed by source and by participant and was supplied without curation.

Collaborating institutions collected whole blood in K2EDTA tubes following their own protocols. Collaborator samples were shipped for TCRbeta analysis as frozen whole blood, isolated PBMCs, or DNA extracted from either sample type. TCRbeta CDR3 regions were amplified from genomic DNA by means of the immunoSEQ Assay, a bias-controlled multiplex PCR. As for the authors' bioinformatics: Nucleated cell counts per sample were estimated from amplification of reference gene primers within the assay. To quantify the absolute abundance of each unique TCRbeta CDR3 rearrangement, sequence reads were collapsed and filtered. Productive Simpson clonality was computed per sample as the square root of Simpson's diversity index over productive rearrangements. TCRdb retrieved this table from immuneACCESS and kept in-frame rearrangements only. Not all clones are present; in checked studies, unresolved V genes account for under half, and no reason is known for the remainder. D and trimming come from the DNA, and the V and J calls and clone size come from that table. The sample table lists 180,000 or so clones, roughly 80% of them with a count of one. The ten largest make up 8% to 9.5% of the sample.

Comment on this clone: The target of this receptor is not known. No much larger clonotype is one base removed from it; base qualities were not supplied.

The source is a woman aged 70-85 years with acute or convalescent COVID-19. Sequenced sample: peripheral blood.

The DNA sequence is given as TGTGCCAGCACCCAGGGGGGGAACACTGAAGCTTTCTTT. Its translation reads: CASTQGGNTEAFF. The V and J genes are TRBV6-5 and TRBJ1-1, with 7 bases matching TRBD1. Via the germline V gene, CDR1 is MNHEY and CDR2 SVGAGI. Trimming accounts for 7 bases at V and 1 base at J, while the number of junction bases matched to no gene is 3. The CDR3, from cysteine to phenylalanine, totals 13 residues. Only the CDR3 DNA is retained, 39 bases long and in frame from the first base.